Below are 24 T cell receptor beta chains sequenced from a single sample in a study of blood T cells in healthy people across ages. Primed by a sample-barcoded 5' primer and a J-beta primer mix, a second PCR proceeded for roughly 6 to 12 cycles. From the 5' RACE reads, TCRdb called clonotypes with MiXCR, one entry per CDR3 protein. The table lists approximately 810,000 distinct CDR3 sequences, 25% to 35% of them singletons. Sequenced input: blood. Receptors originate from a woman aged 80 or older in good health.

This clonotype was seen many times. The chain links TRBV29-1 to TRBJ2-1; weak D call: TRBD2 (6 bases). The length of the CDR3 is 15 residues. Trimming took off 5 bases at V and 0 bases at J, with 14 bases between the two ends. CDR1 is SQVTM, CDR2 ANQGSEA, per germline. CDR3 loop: CSVLKLGGSYNEQFF. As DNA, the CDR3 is TGCAGCGTTCTGAAGTTGGGGGGCTCCTACAATGAGCAGTTCTTC.

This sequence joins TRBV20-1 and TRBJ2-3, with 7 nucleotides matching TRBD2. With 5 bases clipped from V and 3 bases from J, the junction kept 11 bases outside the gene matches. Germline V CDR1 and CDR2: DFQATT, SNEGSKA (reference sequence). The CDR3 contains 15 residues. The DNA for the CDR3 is TGCAGTGCTGGGGGATCGCGGGAGTTAACAGATACGCAGTATTTT. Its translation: CSAGGSRELTDTQYF.

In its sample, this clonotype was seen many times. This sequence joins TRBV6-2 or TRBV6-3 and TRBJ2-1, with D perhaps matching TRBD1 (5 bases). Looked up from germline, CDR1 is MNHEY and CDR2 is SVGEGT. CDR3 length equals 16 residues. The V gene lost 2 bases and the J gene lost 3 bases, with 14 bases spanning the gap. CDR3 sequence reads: CASSYGRVPFYNEQFF. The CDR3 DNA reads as TGTGCCAGCAGTTACGGCAGGGTGCCCTTCTACAATGAGCAGTTCTTC.

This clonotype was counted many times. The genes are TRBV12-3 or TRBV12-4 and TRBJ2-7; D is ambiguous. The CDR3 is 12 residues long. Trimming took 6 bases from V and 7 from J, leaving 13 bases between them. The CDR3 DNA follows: TGTGCCAGCAGCATTATCCGAGGAGAGCAGTACTTC. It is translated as CASSIIRGEQYF.

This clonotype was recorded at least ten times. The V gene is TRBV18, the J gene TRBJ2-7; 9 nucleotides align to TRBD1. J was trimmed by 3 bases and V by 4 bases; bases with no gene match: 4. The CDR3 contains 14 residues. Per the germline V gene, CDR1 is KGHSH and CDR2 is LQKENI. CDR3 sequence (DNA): TGTGCCAGCTCACTAACGACAGGGGGCTACGAGCAGTACTTC. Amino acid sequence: CASSLTTGGYEQYF.

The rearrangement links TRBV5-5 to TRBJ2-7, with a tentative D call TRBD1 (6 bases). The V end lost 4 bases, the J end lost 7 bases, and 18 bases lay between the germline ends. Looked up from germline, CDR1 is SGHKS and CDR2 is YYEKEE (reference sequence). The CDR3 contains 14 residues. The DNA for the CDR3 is TGTGCCAGCAGCATCCTCCAGGGGTACAATGAGCAGTACTTC. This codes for CASSILQGYNEQYF.

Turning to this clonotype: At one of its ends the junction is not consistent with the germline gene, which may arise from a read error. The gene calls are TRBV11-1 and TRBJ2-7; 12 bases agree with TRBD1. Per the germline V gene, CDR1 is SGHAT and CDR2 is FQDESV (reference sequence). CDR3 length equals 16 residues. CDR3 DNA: TGTGCCAGCAGCTTAAGCGCGGGACAGGGGGCTTCTGAAGCTTTCTTC. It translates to CASSLSAGQGASEAFF.

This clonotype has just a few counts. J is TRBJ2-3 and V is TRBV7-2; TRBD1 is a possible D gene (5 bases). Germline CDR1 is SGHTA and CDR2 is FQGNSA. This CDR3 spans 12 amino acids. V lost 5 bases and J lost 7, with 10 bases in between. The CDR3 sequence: CASSPQGHTQYF. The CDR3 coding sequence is TGTGCCAGCAGCCCTCAGGGCCATACGCAGTATTTT. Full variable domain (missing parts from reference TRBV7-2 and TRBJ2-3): GAGVSQSPSNKVTEKGKDVELRCDPISGHTALYWYRQSLGQGLEFLIYFQGNSAPDKSGLPSDRFSAERTGGSVSTLTIQRTQQEDSAVYLCASSPQGHTQYFGPGTRLTVL.

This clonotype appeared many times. CDR3 coding DNA: TGCGCCAGCAGCTTGGGAAAATCAGGCAGGGTTGATGGCGAGCAGTTCTTC. It yields the protein CASSLGKSGRVDGEQFF. The V call is TRBV5-1, the J call TRBJ2-1; D is perhaps TRBD1 (5 bases). The CDR3 runs to 17 residues. The V gene lost 0 bases and the J gene lost 10 bases, with 23 bases spanning the gap. Germline loops: CDR1 SGHRS, CDR2 YFSETQ.

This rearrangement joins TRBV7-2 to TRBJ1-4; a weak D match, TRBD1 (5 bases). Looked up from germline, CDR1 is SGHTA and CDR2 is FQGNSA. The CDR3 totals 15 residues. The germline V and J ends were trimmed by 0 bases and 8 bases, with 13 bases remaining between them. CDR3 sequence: CASSLAARDWEKLFF. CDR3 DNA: TGTGCCAGCAGCTTAGCGGCCAGGGATTGGGAAAAACTGTTTTTT.

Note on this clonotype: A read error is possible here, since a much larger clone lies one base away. The CDR3 DNA follows: TGCAGTGCTGGTGACGGGCTCTACAATGAGCAGTACTTC. Protein sequence: CSAGDGLYNEQYF. The J gene is TRBJ2-5, the V gene TRBV20-1, with D unresolved. CDR3 length: 13 amino acids. CDR1 and CDR2 (germline): DFQATT, SNEGSKA (reference sequence). V was cut by 5 bases and J by 11 bases, with 21 bases left in between.

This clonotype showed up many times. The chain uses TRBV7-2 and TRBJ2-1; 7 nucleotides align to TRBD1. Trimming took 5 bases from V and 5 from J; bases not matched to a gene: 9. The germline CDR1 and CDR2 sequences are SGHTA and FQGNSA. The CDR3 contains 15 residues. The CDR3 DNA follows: TGTGCCAGCAGCCAGACAGGGCAAGAGCACAATGAGCAGTTCTTC. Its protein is CASSQTGQEHNEQFF.

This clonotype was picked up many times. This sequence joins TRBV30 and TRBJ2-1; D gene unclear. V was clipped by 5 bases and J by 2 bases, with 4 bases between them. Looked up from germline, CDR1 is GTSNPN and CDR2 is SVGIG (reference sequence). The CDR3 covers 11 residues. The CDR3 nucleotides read TGTGCCTGGTCAGCCTACAATGAGCAGTTCTTC. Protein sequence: CAWSAYNEQFF.

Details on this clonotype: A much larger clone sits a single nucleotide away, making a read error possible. CDR3 sequence: CASRRTENTEAFF. The CDR3, as DNA: TGTGCCAGCAGACGGACAGAGAACACTGAAGCTTTCTTT. V usage is TRBV6-1 and J usage is TRBJ1-1; weak D call: TRBD1 (6 bases). The CDR3 extends over 13 amino acids. Deletions cut 6 bases from V and 1 base from J, with 9 bases between. CDR1 is MNHNS, CDR2 SASEGT, per germline.

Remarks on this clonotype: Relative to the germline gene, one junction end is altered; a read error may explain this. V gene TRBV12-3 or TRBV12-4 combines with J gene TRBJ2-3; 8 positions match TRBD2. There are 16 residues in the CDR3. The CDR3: CASSSRRGAIADAQYF. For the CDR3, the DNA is TGTGCCAGCAGTTCAAGGCGGGGGGCCATCGCAGATGCGCAGTATTTT.

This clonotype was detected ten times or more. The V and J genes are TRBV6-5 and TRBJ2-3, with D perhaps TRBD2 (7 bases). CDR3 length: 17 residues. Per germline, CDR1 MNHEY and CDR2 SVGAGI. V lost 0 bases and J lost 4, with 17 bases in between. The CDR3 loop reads CASSYSRGHRVADTQYF. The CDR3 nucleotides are TGTGCCAGCAGTTACTCGCGGGGGCACAGGGTTGCAGATACGCAGTATTTT.

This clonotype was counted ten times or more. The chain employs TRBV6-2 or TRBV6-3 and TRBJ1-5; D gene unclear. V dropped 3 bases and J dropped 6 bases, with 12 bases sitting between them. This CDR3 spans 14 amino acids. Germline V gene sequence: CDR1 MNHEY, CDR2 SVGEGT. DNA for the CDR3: TGTGCCAGCAGTTATGCGACGAAGACTCAGCCCCAGCATTTT. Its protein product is CASSYATKTQPQHF.

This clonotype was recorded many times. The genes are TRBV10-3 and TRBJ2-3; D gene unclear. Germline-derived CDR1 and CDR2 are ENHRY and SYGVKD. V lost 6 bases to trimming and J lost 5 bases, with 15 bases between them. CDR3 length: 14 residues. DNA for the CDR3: TGTGCCATCAGGCCCGGATCCTGGGGAGATACGCAGTATTTT. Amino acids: CAIRPGSWGDTQYF.

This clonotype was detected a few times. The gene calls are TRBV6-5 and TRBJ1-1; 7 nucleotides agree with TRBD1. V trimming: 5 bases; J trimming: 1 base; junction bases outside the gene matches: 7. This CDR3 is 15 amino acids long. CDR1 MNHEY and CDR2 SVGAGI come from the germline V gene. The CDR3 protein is CASSPPGGQNTEAFF. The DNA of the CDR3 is TGTGCCAGCAGTCCCCCAGGGGGACAGAACACTGAAGCTTTCTTT.

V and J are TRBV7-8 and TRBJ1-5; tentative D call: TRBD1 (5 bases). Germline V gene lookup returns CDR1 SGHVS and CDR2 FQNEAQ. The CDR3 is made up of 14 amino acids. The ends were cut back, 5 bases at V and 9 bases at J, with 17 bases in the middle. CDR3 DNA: TGTGCCAGCAGCACTAGGGCAGGGCAATGGCCCCAGCATTTT. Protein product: CASSTRAGQWPQHF.

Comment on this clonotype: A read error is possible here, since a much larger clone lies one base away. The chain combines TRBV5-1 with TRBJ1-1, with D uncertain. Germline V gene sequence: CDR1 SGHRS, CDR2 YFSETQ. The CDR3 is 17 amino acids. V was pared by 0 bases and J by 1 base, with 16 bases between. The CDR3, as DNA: TGCGCCAGCAGCTTGGGCCCGAGTGGACGGGCGAACACTGAAGCTTTCTTT. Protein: CASSLGPSGRANTEAFF. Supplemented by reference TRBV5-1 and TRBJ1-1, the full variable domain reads KAGVTQTPRYLIKTRGQQVTLSCSPISGHRSVSWYQQTPGQGLQFLFEYFSETQRNKGNFPGRFSGRQFSNSRSEMNVSTLELGDSALYLCASSLGPSGRANTEAFFGQGTRLTVV.

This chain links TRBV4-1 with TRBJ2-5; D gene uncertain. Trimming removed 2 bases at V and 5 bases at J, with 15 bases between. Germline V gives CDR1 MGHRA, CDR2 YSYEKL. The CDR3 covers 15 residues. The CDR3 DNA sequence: TGCGCCAGCAGCCAAAGTCTTGGCAGATCGGAGACCCAGTACTTC. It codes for CASSQSLGRSETQYF.

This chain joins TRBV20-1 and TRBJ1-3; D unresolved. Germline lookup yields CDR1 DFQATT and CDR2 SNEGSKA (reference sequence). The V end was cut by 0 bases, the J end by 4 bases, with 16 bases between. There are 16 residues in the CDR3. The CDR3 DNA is TGCAGTGCTAGAGAGGCCTTAAGGACGGCGGGAAACACCATATATTTT. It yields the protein CSAREALRTAGNTIYF.

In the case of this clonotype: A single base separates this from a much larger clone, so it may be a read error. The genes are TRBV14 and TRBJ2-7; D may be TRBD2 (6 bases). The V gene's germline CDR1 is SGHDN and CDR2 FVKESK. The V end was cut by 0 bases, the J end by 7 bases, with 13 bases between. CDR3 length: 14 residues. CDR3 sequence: CASSQDHGRREQYF. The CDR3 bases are TGTGCCAGCAGCCAAGACCATGGGAGGAGGGAGCAGTACTTC.